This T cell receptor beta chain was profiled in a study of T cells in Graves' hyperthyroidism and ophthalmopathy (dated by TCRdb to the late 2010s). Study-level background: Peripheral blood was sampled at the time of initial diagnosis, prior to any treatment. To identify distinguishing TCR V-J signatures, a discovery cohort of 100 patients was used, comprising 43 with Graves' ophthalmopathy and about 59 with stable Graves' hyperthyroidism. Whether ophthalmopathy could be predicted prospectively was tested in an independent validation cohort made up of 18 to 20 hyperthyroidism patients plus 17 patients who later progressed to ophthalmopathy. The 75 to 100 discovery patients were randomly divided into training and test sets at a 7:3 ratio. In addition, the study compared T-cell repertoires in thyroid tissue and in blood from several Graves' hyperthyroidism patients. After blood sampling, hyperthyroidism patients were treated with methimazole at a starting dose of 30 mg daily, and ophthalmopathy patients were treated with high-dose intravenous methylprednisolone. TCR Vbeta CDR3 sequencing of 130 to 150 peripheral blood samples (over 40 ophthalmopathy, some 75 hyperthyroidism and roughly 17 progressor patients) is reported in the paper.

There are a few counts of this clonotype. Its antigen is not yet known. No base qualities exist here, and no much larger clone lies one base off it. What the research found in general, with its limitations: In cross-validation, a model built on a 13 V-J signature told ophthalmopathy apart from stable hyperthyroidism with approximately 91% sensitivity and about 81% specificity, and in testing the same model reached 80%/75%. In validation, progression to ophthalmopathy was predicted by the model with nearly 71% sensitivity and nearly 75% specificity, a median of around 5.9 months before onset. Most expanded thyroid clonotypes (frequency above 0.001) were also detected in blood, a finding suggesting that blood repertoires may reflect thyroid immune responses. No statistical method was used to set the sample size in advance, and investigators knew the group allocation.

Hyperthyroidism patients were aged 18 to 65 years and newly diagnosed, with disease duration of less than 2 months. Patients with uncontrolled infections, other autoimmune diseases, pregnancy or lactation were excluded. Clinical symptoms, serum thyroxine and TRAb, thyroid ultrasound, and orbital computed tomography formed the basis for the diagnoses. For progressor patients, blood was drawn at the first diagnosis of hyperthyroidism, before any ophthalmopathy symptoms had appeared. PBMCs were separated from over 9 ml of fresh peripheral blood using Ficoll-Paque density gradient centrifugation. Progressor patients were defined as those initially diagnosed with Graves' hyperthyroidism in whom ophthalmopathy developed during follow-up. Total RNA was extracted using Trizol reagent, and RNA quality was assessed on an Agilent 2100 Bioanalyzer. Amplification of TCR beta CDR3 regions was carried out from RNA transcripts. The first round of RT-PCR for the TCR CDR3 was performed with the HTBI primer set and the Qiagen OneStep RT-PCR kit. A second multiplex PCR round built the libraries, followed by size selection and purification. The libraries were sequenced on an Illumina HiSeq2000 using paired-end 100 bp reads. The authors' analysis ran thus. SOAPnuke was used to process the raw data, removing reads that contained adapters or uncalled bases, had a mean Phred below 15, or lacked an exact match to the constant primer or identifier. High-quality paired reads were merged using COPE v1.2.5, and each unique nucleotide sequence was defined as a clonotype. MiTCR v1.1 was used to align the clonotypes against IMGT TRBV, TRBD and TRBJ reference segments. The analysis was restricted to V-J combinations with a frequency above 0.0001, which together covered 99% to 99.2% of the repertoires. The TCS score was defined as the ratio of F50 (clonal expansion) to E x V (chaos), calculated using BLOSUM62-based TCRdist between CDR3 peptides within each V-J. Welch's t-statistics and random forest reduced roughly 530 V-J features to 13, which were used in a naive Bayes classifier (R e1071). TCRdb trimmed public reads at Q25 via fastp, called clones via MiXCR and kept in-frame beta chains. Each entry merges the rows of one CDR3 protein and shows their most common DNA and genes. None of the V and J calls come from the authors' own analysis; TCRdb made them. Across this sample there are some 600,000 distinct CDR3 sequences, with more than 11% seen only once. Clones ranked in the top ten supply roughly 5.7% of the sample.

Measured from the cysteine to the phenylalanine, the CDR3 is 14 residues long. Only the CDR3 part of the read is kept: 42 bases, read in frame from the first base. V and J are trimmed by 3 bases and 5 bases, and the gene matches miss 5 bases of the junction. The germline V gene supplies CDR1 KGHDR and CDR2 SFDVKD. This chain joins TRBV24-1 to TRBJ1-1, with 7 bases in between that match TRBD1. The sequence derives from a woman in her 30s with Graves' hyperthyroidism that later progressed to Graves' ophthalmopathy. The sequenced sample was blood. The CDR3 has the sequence CATSDAQGKTEAFF. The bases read TGTGCCACCAGTGATGCACAGGGGAAGACTGAAGCTTTCTTT.